Listed below are T cell receptor beta chains from one sample, sequenced in a study of tumor and adjacent non-tumor tissue in lung cancer. TCRdb reprocessed the multiplex PCR reads via MiXCR and lists one record per CDR3 protein. The table records about 66,000 distinct CDR3 sequences, around four fifths of them present only once. Sequencing input: lung tumor tissue. All receptors derive from a man aged 60 to 75 with non-small cell lung cancer. Both conserved end residues are part of each CDR3. Fields, in order: J gene, clone size, D gene, V gene, CDR3 DNA, CDR3 protein. D genes are given only for firm matches. Clone size is not always given. Where it is, it says once, few, many or a class for expanded clones.

j_gene: TRBJ2-1; abundance: many; d_gene: -; v_gene: TRBV5-1; CDR3nt: TGCGCCAGCAGCTTGCAGACAGGATCCTACAATGAGCAGTTCTTC; CDR3aa: CASSLQTGSYNEQFF
j_gene: TRBJ2-3; abundance: -; d_gene: -; v_gene: TRBV5-1; CDR3nt: TGCGCCAGCAGCTTGGCGGGATGGCCCGGGGCAGAAACGCAGTATTTT; CDR3aa: CASSLAGWPGAETQYF
j_gene: TRBJ2-7; abundance: few; d_gene: TRBD2; v_gene: TRBV6-5; CDR3nt: TGTGCCAGCAGTTACTTGAGGAGGGAGGGATCTGAGCAATACTTC; CDR3aa: CASSYLRREGSEQYF
j_gene: TRBJ1-6; abundance: -; d_gene: TRBD1; v_gene: TRBV5-4; CDR3nt: TGTGCCATCAGCGGAGAGACAGGGAGAAATTCACCACTCCACTTT; CDR3aa: CAISGETGRNSPLHF
j_gene: TRBJ2-2; abundance: -; d_gene: -; v_gene: TRBV11-1; CDR3nt: TGTCCCTTCAGCTATACTAGTGGCACCGGGGAGCTGTTTTTT; CDR3aa: CPFSYTSGTGELFF
j_gene: TRBJ1-1; abundance: medium-sized; d_gene: -; v_gene: TRBV6-6; CDR3nt: TGTGCCAGCAGGCCCCAGGGGATGGCTGAAGCTTTCTTT; CDR3aa: CASRPQGMAEAFF
j_gene: TRBJ2-1; abundance: -; d_gene: -; v_gene: TRBV6-6; CDR3nt: TGTGCCAGCATTACTCTCTCTAACAGGAGAAACTACAATGAGCAGTTCTTC; CDR3aa: CASITLSNRRNYNEQFF
j_gene: TRBJ1-5; abundance: -; d_gene: -; v_gene: TRBV6-5; CDR3nt: TGTGCCAGCATTTCAACATGGGGCTCTCAGCTCCAGCATTTT; CDR3aa: CASISTWGSQLQHF
j_gene: TRBJ1-1; abundance: -; d_gene: -; v_gene: TRBV6-5; CDR3nt: TGTGCCAACAGTTACTCCCGCAGTGATGGGTCTGAAGCTTTCTTT; CDR3aa: CANSYSRSDGSEAFF
j_gene: TRBJ2-3; abundance: -; d_gene: -; v_gene: TRBV28; CDR3nt: TGTGCCAGCACTCGAAGACCGGGCACAGATAAGCAGTATTTT; CDR3aa: CASTRRPGTDKQYF
j_gene: TRBJ1-1; abundance: -; d_gene: -; v_gene: TRBV28; CDR3nt: TGTGCCAGAATGGGGGGGCGGAAAGCTTTCTTT; CDR3aa: CARMGGRKAFF
j_gene: TRBJ1-2; abundance: -; d_gene: -; v_gene: TRBV29-1; CDR3nt: TGCAGCGTTGACTTGGAAAGCGGCTACACCTTC; CDR3aa: CSVDLESGYTF
j_gene: TRBJ1-1; abundance: -; d_gene: -; v_gene: TRBV25-1; CDR3nt: TGTGCCAGTCAAATGGGGGGGAACTCTGAAGCTTTCTTT; CDR3aa: CASQMGGNSEAFF
j_gene: TRBJ2-7; abundance: many; d_gene: TRBD1; v_gene: TRBV20-1; CDR3nt: TGCAGTGCTAGAAGTAGAAGGCCGCTCGACAGGGCTGGCTCCTACGAGCAGTACTTC; CDR3aa: CSARSRRPLDRAGSYEQYF
j_gene: TRBJ2-3; abundance: -; d_gene: TRBD1; v_gene: TRBV11-1; CDR3nt: TGTGCCAACGCAGGGGGCAAGGATACGCAGTATTTT; CDR3aa: CANAGGKDTQYF
j_gene: TRBJ2-7; abundance: -; d_gene: TRBD2; v_gene: TRBV5-1; CDR3nt: TGCGCCAGCAACCTGGTCCCTAGCGGGTCCAGCTCCTACGAGCAGTACTTC; CDR3aa: CASNLVPSGSSSYEQYF
j_gene: TRBJ1-5; abundance: -; d_gene: TRBD1; v_gene: TRBV20-1; CDR3nt: TGCAGTGATAGAGGACAGGCTCATCAGCCACAGCATTTT; CDR3aa: CSDRGQAHQPQHF
j_gene: TRBJ1-4; abundance: -; d_gene: -; v_gene: TRBV6-1; CDR3nt: TGTGCCAGTAGTGAACGATCCCAGAATGGAAAACTGTTTTTT; CDR3aa: CASSERSQNGKLFF
j_gene: TRBJ2-1; abundance: -; d_gene: -; v_gene: TRBV29-1; CDR3nt: TGCAGCGAAGAAGGGTCCCAAAATGAGCAGTTCTTC; CDR3aa: CSEEGSQNEQFF
j_gene: TRBJ2-7; abundance: -; d_gene: -; v_gene: TRBV5-6; CDR3nt: TGTGCCAGCAGCCGGACGAACTTCTACGAGCAGTACTTC; CDR3aa: CASSRTNFYEQYF
j_gene: TRBJ2-4; abundance: -; d_gene: TRBD1; v_gene: TRBV5-4; CDR3nt: TGTACCAGCAGCTTGGCCGGGACAGGGGGCATTGAGTACTTC; CDR3aa: CTSSLAGTGGIEYF
j_gene: TRBJ2-7; abundance: -; d_gene: -; v_gene: TRBV5-4; CDR3nt: TGTGCCAGCAGCCGGGCCGGTAAGGGGATCACCCACGAGCAGTACTTC; CDR3aa: CASSRAGKGITHEQYF
j_gene: TRBJ2-5; abundance: -; d_gene: -; v_gene: TRBV20-1; CDR3nt: TGCAGTGCTAGATTCAAGTCAGGACAAGAGACCCAGTACTTC; CDR3aa: CSARFKSGQETQYF
j_gene: TRBJ1-2; abundance: -; d_gene: -; v_gene: TRBV29-1; CDR3nt: TGCAGCGTTGAGAATTCTAACCCCTATGGCTACACCTTT; CDR3aa: CSVENSNPYGYTF
j_gene: TRBJ2-5; abundance: -; d_gene: -; v_gene: TRBV29-1; CDR3nt: TGCAACGTTGAACAAGGGACCCAGTACTTC; CDR3aa: CNVEQGTQYF
j_gene: TRBJ2-3; abundance: few; d_gene: TRBD2; v_gene: TRBV20-1; CDR3nt: TGCAGTGTTAGAGATGAAGGACTAGCAGATACACAGTATTTT; CDR3aa: CSVRDEGLADTQYF
j_gene: TRBJ1-1; abundance: -; d_gene: -; v_gene: TRBV29-1; CDR3nt: TGCAATGCCTCGGCATGGGGGGACATTGAAGCTTTCTTT; CDR3aa: CNASAWGDIEAFF
j_gene: TRBJ1-1; abundance: -; d_gene: -; v_gene: TRBV6-5; CDR3nt: TGTGCCAGCAGTTACTCCCGCAGGTGTGAGGCAGAAGCTTTCTTT; CDR3aa: CASSYSRRCEAEAFF
j_gene: TRBJ2-3; abundance: -; d_gene: -; v_gene: TRBV11-3; CDR3nt: TGTGCCAGCAGCTCCGGTCTAGTAGATAGGACAGATACGCAGTATTTT; CDR3aa: CASSSGLVDRTDTQYF
j_gene: TRBJ2-7; abundance: -; d_gene: -; v_gene: TRBV20-1; CDR3nt: TGCAGTGCGAGGGACTGGCCCGACGAAGAGTACTTC; CDR3aa: CSARDWPDEEYF
j_gene: TRBJ2-1; abundance: once; d_gene: TRBD2; v_gene: TRBV6-2/TRBV6-3; CDR3nt: TGTGCCAGCAGTTACTCTCCGACTAGCGGGATATACAAAGAGCAGTTCTTC; CDR3aa: CASSYSPTSGIYKEQFF